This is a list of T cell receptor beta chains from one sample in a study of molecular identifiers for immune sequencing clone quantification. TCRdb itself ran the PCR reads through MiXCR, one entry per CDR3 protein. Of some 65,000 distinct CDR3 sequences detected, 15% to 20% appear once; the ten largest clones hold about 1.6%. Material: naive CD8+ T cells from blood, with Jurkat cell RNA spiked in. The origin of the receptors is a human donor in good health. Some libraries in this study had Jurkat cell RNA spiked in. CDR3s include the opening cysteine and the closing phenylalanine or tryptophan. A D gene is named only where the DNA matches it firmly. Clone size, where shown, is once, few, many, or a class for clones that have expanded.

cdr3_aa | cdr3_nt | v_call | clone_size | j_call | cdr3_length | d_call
CASSSLAGLYNEQFF | TGCGCCAGCAGCTCACTAGCGGGATTATACAATGAGCAGTTCTTC | TRBV4-1 | many | TRBJ2-1 | 15 | TRBD2
CASSETPSSYNEQFF | TGTGCCAGCAGCGAGACTCCGAGCTCCTACAATGAGCAGTTCTTC | TRBV9 | many | TRBJ2-1 | 15 | .
CASSSVETPWDTQYF | TGTGCCAGCAGCTCGGTCGAGACACCCTGGGATACGCAGTATTTT | TRBV7-3 | few | TRBJ2-3 | 15 | .
CASSSPGAEAFF | TGTGCCAGCAGTTCCCCCGGGGCTGAAGCTTTCTTT | TRBV27 | . | TRBJ1-1 | 12 | .
CASSFGYNTGELFF | TGTGCCAGCAGTTTTGGCTACAACACCGGGGAGCTGTTTTTT | TRBV27 | many | TRBJ2-2 | 14 | .
CASSSGTPLHSNQPQHF | TGTGCCAGCAGTTCCGGGACACCATTACATAGCAATCAGCCCCAGCATTTT | TRBV27 | many | TRBJ1-5 | 17 | .
CASSRTEDSYVQYF | TGTGCCAGCAGCCGGACAGAGGACTCCTACGTGCAGTACTTC | TRBV3-1 | . | TRBJ2-7 | 14 | .
CAVLGQPNTGELFF | TGTGCCGTCCTAGGACAGCCGAACACCGGGGAGCTGTTTTTT | TRBV2 | few | TRBJ2-2 | 14 | .
CASNQLEGADEQFF | TGCGCCAGCAACCAGTTGGAGGGGGCTGATGAGCAGTTCTTC | TRBV4-1 | few | TRBJ2-1 | 14 | .
CANSLTAMNTEAFF | TGTGCCAACAGCCTGACTGCCATGAACACTGAAGCTTTCTTT | TRBV6-5 | few | TRBJ1-1 | 14 | .
CASSEFGASNYGYTF | TGTGCCAGCAGTGAATTCGGGGCCTCTAACTATGGCTACACCTTC | TRBV6-1 | many | TRBJ1-2 | 15 | .
CASSLVARGDTEAFF | TGCGCCAGCAGCTTGGTTGCGCGGGGGGACACTGAAGCTTTCTTT | TRBV5-1 | many | TRBJ1-1 | 15 | .
CASSKDRVGTEAFF | TGTGCCAGCAGCAAGGACAGGGTTGGCACTGAAGCTTTCTTT | TRBV21-1 | . | TRBJ1-1 | 14 | .
CAWRGDRAEQYF | TGTGCCTGGAGGGGGGACAGGGCCGAGCAGTACTTC | TRBV30 | many | TRBJ2-7 | 12 | TRBD1
CASSLVAGGGEQYF | TGTGCCAGCAGCTTAGTAGCAGGGGGGGGTGAGCAGTACTTC | TRBV11-2 | many | TRBJ2-7 | 14 | .
CASSLGYIDEQYF | TGTGCCAGCAGCTTAGGGTATATCGACGAGCAGTACTTC | TRBV7-6 | few | TRBJ2-7 | 13 | .
CATNDFSTGIRSEQFF | TGTGCCACCAATGATTTTTCAACAGGGATAAGGAGTGAGCAGTTCTTC | TRBV24-1 | . | TRBJ2-1 | 16 | .
CASREQGQMGTEAFF | TGTGCCAGCAGAGAGCAGGGACAGATGGGCACTGAAGCTTTCTTT | TRBV5-4 | many | TRBJ1-1 | 15 | TRBD1
CASSFDNGVNQPQHF | TGCGCCAGCAGCTTTGACAATGGGGTCAATCAGCCCCAGCATTTT | TRBV5-1 | . | TRBJ1-5 | 15 | .
CASRERRASGNNEQFF | TGTGCCAGTAGAGAGCGACGGGCTAGCGGGAACAATGAGCAGTTCTTC | TRBV19 | few | TRBJ2-1 | 16 | TRBD2
CASGGVWREGRYEQYF | TGTGCCAGCGGAGGGGTATGGCGGGAGGGCCGGTACGAGCAGTACTTC | TRBV5-4 | many | TRBJ2-7 | 16 | TRBD2
CASSSFSGSPNEQYF | TGTGCCAGCAGCTCCTTTAGCGGGAGTCCCAACGAGCAGTACTTC | TRBV7-2 | . | TRBJ2-7 | 15 | TRBD2